Shown below are 23 T cell receptor beta chains from a single sample sequenced in a study of PD-L1 blockade in urothelial cancer. TCRdb's table, derived via immunoSEQ multiplex PCR, lists solely in-frame clones and lacks some. The sample shows some 100,000 clones, 91% of them seen only once. The sequences come from PBMCs, collected around atezolizumab (anti-PD-L1) treatment. All receptors come from a woman of 80 years or more with urothelial cancer.

The chain links TRBV27 to TRBJ1-2; no definite D call. The length of the CDR3 is 15 residues. Germline assignment: CDR1 MNHEY and CDR2 SMNVEV (reference sequence). V was shortened by 2 bases and J by 6 bases, with 16 bases between the two germline ends. The CDR3, as DNA: TGTGCCAGCAGTTTAATTCCGGCACAGACAAATGGCTACACCTTC. Amino acid sequence: CASSLIPAQTNGYTF.

The V and J genes are TRBV14 and TRBJ2-2, with 8 bases aligning to TRBD2. There are 19 residues in the CDR3. J gave up 6 bases and V 0 bases, and 15 bases lay outside the gene matches. Germline assignment: CDR1 SGHDN and CDR2 FVKESK. DNA of the CDR3: TGTGCCAGCAGCCAAGACTGGGCAGGACTAGCAGGCATATCCGGGGAGCTGTTTTTT. It yields the protein CASSQDWAGLAGISGELFF.

This clone has a single count. V is TRBV20-1 and J is TRBJ1-2, with D possibly matching TRBD1 (5 bases). V lost 6 bases and J 8 bases, leaving 13 bases between the germline ends. The germline gives CDR1 DFQATT, CDR2 SNEGSKA (reference sequence). The CDR3 contains 11 residues. Here the CDR3 DNA reads TGCAGTGCCACCGACAGTAGGGGCTACACCTTC. Protein sequence: CSATDSRGYTF.

The chain couples TRBV2 to TRBJ1-4; no definite D call. V was cut by 8 bases and J by 4 bases, with 2 bases left in between. The CDR3 sequence is 10 residues long. CDR1 and CDR2 from the germline V gene are SNHLY and FYNNEI. CDR3 sequence (DNA): TGTGCCAGCCTTAATGAAAAACTGTTTTTT. The encoded protein is CASLNEKLFF.

This clone was detected only once. The chain uses TRBV6-1 and TRBJ1-2; D remains unclear. This CDR3 has 15 residues. V was shortened by 3 bases and J by 3 bases, with 14 bases between the two germline ends. Looked up from germline, CDR1 is MNHNS and CDR2 is SASEGT. The CDR3 protein is CASSDLLAGDYGYTF. DNA of the CDR3: TGTGCCAGCAGTGATCTTCTCGCAGGTGACTATGGCTACACCTTC.

The table lists this clone with a count of one. The genes are TRBV5-6 and TRBJ1-2, with D possibly being TRBD1 (6 bases). The ends were cut back, 1 base at V and 2 bases at J, with 12 bases in the middle. Germline values: CDR1 SGHDT, CDR2 YYEEEE. This CDR3 is built from 15 residues. In nucleotides, the CDR3 is TGTGCCAGCAGCTTGCAGGCGACAGGAAACTATGGCTACACCTTC. Residues: CASSLQATGNYGYTF.

The CDR3 region is CASTTSPPGSGYTF. In DNA form, the CDR3 reads TGTGCCAGCACTACCTCCCCCCCAGGGTCCGGCTACACCTTC. V is TRBV28 and J is TRBJ1-2; D possibly corresponds to TRBD1 (5 bases). CDR3 length: 14 amino acids. The germline V gene has CDR1 MDHEN and CDR2 SYDVKM. V was pared by 7 bases and J by 8 bases, with 20 bases between.

The rearrangement joins TRBV18 to TRBJ2-2; D might be TRBD1 (5 bases). The CDR3 runs 17 residues. Trimming stripped 3 bases from V and 5 bases from J, with 19 bases between. Germline loops: CDR1 KGHSH, CDR2 LQKENI. In DNA, the CDR3 is TGTGCCAGCTCACCTCCTTTGCGGACATCGAGGACCGGGGAGCTGTTTTTT. This gives the protein CASSPPLRTSRTGELFF. Full variable domain (outside the CDR3, taken from reference TRBV18 and TRBJ2-2): NAGVMQNPRHLVRRRGQEARLRCSPMKGHSHVYWYRQLPEEGLKFMVYLQKENIIDESGMPKERFSAEFPKEGPSILRIQQVVRGDSAAYFCASSPPLRTSRTGELFFGEGSRLTVL.

This clone is a singleton in its sample. V and J are TRBV4-2 and TRBJ1-4; 7 bases agree with TRBD1. This CDR3 is 18 amino acids long. With 3 bases clipped from V and 4 bases from J, the junction kept 14 bases outside the gene matches. From germline, CDR1 is LGHNA and CDR2 YNFKEQ. The CDR3 sequence is CASSQPLGRGSDNEKLFF. The CDR3 nucleotides read TGTGCCAGCAGCCAGCCGCTTGGCAGGGGGTCTGATAATGAAAAACTGTTTTTT.

The chain carries TRBV28 and TRBJ2-6, with 7 bases aligning to TRBD1. The V segment lost 6 bases and the J segment 0 bases; nucleotides outside the gene matches: 8. The length of the CDR3 is 17 residues. Germline V CDR1 and CDR2: MDHEN, SYDVKM. CDR3 sequence reads: CASSSGTASSGANVLTF. CDR3 nucleotide sequence: TGTGCCAGCAGCTCCGGGACAGCGAGCTCTGGGGCCAACGTCCTGACTTTC.

The V gene is TRBV19, the J gene TRBJ2-3; 7 bases map to TRBD2. CDR3 length: 15 residues. Germline assignment: CDR1 LNHDA and CDR2 SQIVND (reference sequence). V lost 1 base, J lost 1 base, and 2 bases stayed unmatched. The CDR3 reads CASSIGGSGTDTQYF. In DNA, the CDR3 is TGTGCCAGTAGTATAGGCGGGAGCGGCACAGATACGCAGTATTTT.

J is TRBJ2-7 and V is TRBV11-2; 10 nucleotides agree with TRBD2. J lost 4 bases, V lost 5 bases, and 11 bases had no gene match. This CDR3 has 16 amino acids. CDR1 SGHAT and CDR2 FQNNGV come from the germline V gene. This chain's CDR3 is CASSPVIAGGLYEQYF. The CDR3 nucleotides are TGTGCCAGCAGCCCCGTGATAGCGGGAGGTTTGTACGAGCAGTACTTC.

V gene TRBV7-3 combines with J gene TRBJ2-7, with TRBD2 matching over 8 bases. CDR1 SGHTA and CDR2 FQGTGA come from the germline V gene. The CDR3 is 18 amino acids. V shed 5 bases, J shed 0 bases, and the junction held 15 bases outside the gene matches. The CDR3 DNA reads TGTGCCAGCAGCCCAGGGCCGGGAGGGCGGTCAAGCTCCTACGAGCAGTACTTC. Its protein product is CASSPGPGGRSSSYEQYF.

This clone turned up a few times. The rearrangement uses TRBV28 and TRBJ2-7; 10 bases fit TRBD2. The length of the CDR3 is 13 residues. Trimming took 8 bases from V and 7 from J; bases not matched to a gene: 8. CDR1 and CDR2 from the germline V gene are MDHEN and SYDVKM. The DNA for the CDR3 is TGTGCCAGCCTACCTAGCGGGAGACTGGAGCAGTACTTC. This gives the protein CASLPSGRLEQYF.

This sequence joins TRBV10-3 and TRBJ1-1; unclear D gene. This CDR3 spans 15 amino acids. Germline V gene lookup returns CDR1 ENHRY and CDR2 SYGVKD. V lost 0 bases and J lost 0, with 8 bases in between. The CDR3 nucleotides are TGTGCCATCAGTGAGTCGCGGAATATGAACACTGAAGCTTTCTTT. Translating it yields CAISESRNMNTEAFF.

This clone was counted once. The chain combines TRBV10-2 with TRBJ2-5; D ambiguous. The CDR3 is 13 residues long. Germline values: CDR1 WSHSY, CDR2 SAAADI. Trimming left V 2 bases short and J 5 bases short, with 9 bases between. The CDR3 DNA is TGCGCCAGCAGTGAGAGGAGTGGCGAGACCCAGTACTTC. Translating gives CASSERSGETQYF.

This chain links TRBV6-5 with TRBJ2-3; possible D gene TRBD1, 6 bases. V dropped 2 bases and J dropped 1 base, with 13 bases sitting between them. Germline CDR1 reads MNHEY; CDR2 reads SVGAGI. This CDR3 spans 16 amino acids. In DNA form, the CDR3 reads TGTGCCAGCAGTTACGTAAGGGCAGGGGGCACAGATACGCAGTATTTT. Translated: CASSYVRAGGTDTQYF.

The chain couples TRBV27 to TRBJ2-1; D might be TRBD2 (6 bases). CDR1 and CDR2 (germline): MNHEY, SMNVEV (reference sequence). With 3 bases removed from V and 4 bases from J, the gap between germline ends came to 7 bases. The CDR3 length is 13 residues. CDR3 protein: CASSLGGYNEQFF. The DNA of the CDR3 is TGTGCCAGCAGTTTGGGGGGATACAATGAGCAGTTCTTC.

V gene TRBV6-5 combines with J gene TRBJ2-5; D gene ambiguous. Trimming pared 0 bases from V and 1 base from J, leaving 9 bases between. Per the germline V gene, CDR1 is MNHEY and CDR2 is SVGAGI. This CDR3 has 15 amino acids. The CDR3 sequence is CASSYSSVRQETQYF. CDR3 nucleotide sequence: TGTGCCAGCAGTTACTCGAGTGTACGCCAAGAGACCCAGTACTTC.

The chain couples TRBV11-3 to TRBJ2-1; tentatively, D is TRBD1 (6 bases). The V gene lost 4 bases and the J gene lost 5 bases, with 9 bases spanning the gap. The CDR3 totals 13 residues. CDR1 and CDR2 (germline): SGHNT, YENEEA. CDR3 region: CASSSTGNNEQFF. CDR3 sequence (DNA): TGTGCCAGCAGCTCCACAGGGAACAATGAGCAGTTCTTC.

The chain recombines TRBV19 with TRBJ1-2; D is unresolved. The CDR3 is 12 residues long. Germline CDR1 and CDR2: LNHDA and SQIVND (reference sequence). Trimming stripped 3 bases from V and 3 bases from J, with 5 bases between. This CDR3 is CASSIEDYGYTF. Written as DNA, the CDR3 is TGTGCCAGTAGTATTGAGGACTATGGCTACACCTTC.

The CDR3 sequence is CSVDGVQGAFF. CDR3 bases: TGCAGCGTTGATGGCGTACAGGGAGCTTTCTTT. This rearrangement joins TRBV29-1 to TRBJ1-1, with D possibly matching TRBD1 (6 bases). CDR3 length: 11 amino acids. The ends were cut back, 3 bases at V and 10 bases at J, with 12 bases in the middle. CDR1 and CDR2 (germline): SQVTM, ANQGSEA. Full variable domain (remainder filled in from reference TRBV29-1 and TRBJ1-1): SAVISQKPSRDICQRGTSLTIQCQVDSQVTMMFWYRQQPGQSLTLIATANQGSEATYESGFVIDKFPISRPNLTFSTLTVSNMSPEDSSIYLCSVDGVQGAFFGQGTRLTVV.

The rearrangement links TRBV7-3 to TRBJ2-1, with D tentatively TRBD2 (6 bases). Germline V CDR1 and CDR2: SGHTA, FQGTGA. The CDR3 contains 17 residues. The ends were cut back, 2 bases at V and 7 bases at J, with 21 bases in the middle. DNA of the CDR3: TGTGCCAGCAGCTTAGGGAGTGGGCGTGGAGGGAATAATGAGCAGTTCTTC. The encoded protein is CASSLGSGRGGNNEQFF.